This is a list of T cell receptor beta chains from one sample in a study of blood T cell repertoires in COVID-19. Data came from immunoSEQ multiplex PCR; TCRdb stores just in-frame clones and leaves some out. Here the sample spans 350,000 to 450,000 clones, 86% being singletons. Sequencing was carried out using peripheral blood. The origin of the receptors is a woman aged 55-69 years with COVID-19, enrolled during active disease. Both conserved end residues are part of each CDR3. Each record gives: clone size, D gene, J gene, V gene, CDR3 protein, CDR3 DNA. The D gene is left open where the match is weak. Clone size is not always given. Where it is, it says once, few, many or a class for expanded clones.

clone_size: -
d_call: TRBD2
j_call: TRBJ2-7
v_call: TRBV7-3
cdr3_aa: CASRPSGTGLAGGSYEQYF
cdr3_nt: TGTGCCAGCCGACCATCTGGTACGGGACTAGCGGGGGGCTCCTACGAGCAGTACTTC

clone_size: -
d_call: -
j_call: TRBJ2-5
v_call: TRBV7-6
cdr3_aa: CASSLALLLGAETQYF
cdr3_nt: TGTGCCAGCAGCTTAGCTTTACTTCTCGGAGCAGAGACCCAGTACTTC

clone_size: few
d_call: -
j_call: TRBJ1-6
v_call: TRBV15
cdr3_aa: CATSGGGSSYNSPLHF
cdr3_nt: TGTGCCACCAGCGGTGGGGGGAGCTCCTATAATTCACCCCTCCACTTT

clone_size: -
d_call: -
j_call: TRBJ1-1
v_call: TRBV5-8
cdr3_aa: CASSLRGVDTEAFF
cdr3_nt: TGTGCCAGCAGCTTGCGGGGTGTGGACACTGAAGCTTTCTTT

clone_size: -
d_call: TRBD2
j_call: TRBJ2-1
v_call: TRBV5-4
cdr3_aa: CASSAQPPAGVNNEQFF
cdr3_nt: TGTGCCAGCAGCGCTCAACCCCCGGCGGGGGTTAACAATGAGCAGTTCTTC

clone_size: -
d_call: TRBD2
j_call: TRBJ2-3
v_call: TRBV7-2
cdr3_aa: CASSPGGSTDTQYF
cdr3_nt: TGTGCCAGCAGCCCCGGGGGGAGCACAGATACGCAGTATTTT

clone_size: -
d_call: TRBD1
j_call: TRBJ2-7
v_call: TRBV5-6
cdr3_aa: CASSLGTASEQYF
cdr3_nt: TGTGCCAGCAGCCTCGGGACAGCTAGTGAGCAGTACTTC

clone_size: -
d_call: -
j_call: TRBJ1-1
v_call: TRBV19
cdr3_aa: CASISHRAAGEAFF
cdr3_nt: TGTGCCAGTATAAGTCATCGGGCCGCGGGTGAAGCTTTCTTT

clone_size: -
d_call: -
j_call: TRBJ1-1
v_call: TRBV19
cdr3_aa: CASSPTDSLNTEAFF
cdr3_nt: TGTGCCAGTAGCCCTACGGACAGTTTGAACACTGAAGCTTTCTTT

clone_size: -
d_call: TRBD2
j_call: TRBJ2-3
v_call: TRBV9
cdr3_aa: CASSVTSGATDTQYF
cdr3_nt: TGTGCCAGCAGCGTAACTAGCGGGGCAACAGATACGCAGTATTTT

clone_size: -
d_call: TRBD1
j_call: TRBJ2-3
v_call: TRBV2
cdr3_aa: CASRFLATGASTDTQYF
cdr3_nt: TGTGCCAGCAGGTTCCTCGCCACAGGGGCTAGCACAGATACGCAGTATTTT

clone_size: -
d_call: TRBD1
j_call: TRBJ2-7
v_call: TRBV27
cdr3_aa: CASRQGRGLNEQYF
cdr3_nt: TGTGCCAGCAGGCAAGGCAGGGGGTTGAACGAGCAGTACTTC

clone_size: few
d_call: -
j_call: TRBJ1-1
v_call: TRBV6-6
cdr3_aa: CASQSPPWAMNTEAFF
cdr3_nt: TGTGCCAGCCAAAGCCCGCCTTGGGCCATGAACACTGAAGCTTTCTTT

clone_size: few
d_call: -
j_call: TRBJ2-3
v_call: TRBV7-9
cdr3_aa: CASSLDYSTDTQYF
cdr3_nt: TGTGCCAGCAGCTTAGATTATAGCACAGATACGCAGTATTTT

clone_size: -
d_call: TRBD2
j_call: TRBJ2-7
v_call: TRBV5-1
cdr3_aa: CASSLGAGVYEQYF
cdr3_nt: TGCGCCAGCAGCTTGGGAGCGGGGGTCTACGAGCAGTACTTC

clone_size: -
d_call: TRBD1
j_call: TRBJ1-3
v_call: TRBV7-8
cdr3_aa: CASGRGQRSGNTIYF
cdr3_nt: TGTGCCAGCGGCAGGGGGCAGAGGTCTGGAAACACCATATATTTT

clone_size: -
d_call: TRBD2
j_call: TRBJ2-3
v_call: TRBV9
cdr3_aa: CASSVGVAGEITDTQYF
cdr3_nt: TGTGCCAGCAGCGTAGGGGTAGCGGGGGAGATCACAGATACGCAGTATTTT

clone_size: -
d_call: TRBD1
j_call: TRBJ1-3
v_call: TRBV11-2
cdr3_aa: CASSVVGGAGNTIYF
cdr3_nt: TGTGCCAGCAGCGTGGTAGGGGGCGCCGGAAACACCATATATTTT

clone_size: few
d_call: TRBD2
j_call: TRBJ2-5
v_call: TRBV12-5
cdr3_aa: CASGPGLVNPYF
cdr3_nt: TGTGCTAGTGGCCCCGGACTAGTTAATCCCTACTTC

clone_size: -
d_call: TRBD1
j_call: TRBJ2-7
v_call: TRBV6-2/TRBV6-3
cdr3_aa: CASSFITGAYEQYF
cdr3_nt: TGTGCCAGCAGTTTCATTACAGGGGCCTACGAGCAGTACTTC

clone_size: -
d_call: TRBD1
j_call: TRBJ1-2
v_call: TRBV6-5
cdr3_aa: CASSYSQGVPGGYTF
cdr3_nt: TGTGCCAGCAGTTACTCACAGGGGGTCCCAGGGGGCTACACCTTC

clone_size: -
d_call: TRBD2
j_call: TRBJ2-7
v_call: TRBV3-1/TRBV3-2
cdr3_aa: CASSQSPAGGYEQYF
cdr3_nt: TGTGCCAGCAGCCAAAGTCCAGCGGGGGGATACGAGCAGTACTTC

clone_size: -
d_call: -
j_call: TRBJ1-2
v_call: TRBV9
cdr3_aa: CASTGAGSWDGYTF
cdr3_nt: TGTGCCAGCACCGGAGCGGGGAGTTGGGATGGCTACACCTTC

clone_size: -
d_call: TRBD1
j_call: TRBJ2-5
v_call: TRBV5-1
cdr3_aa: CASSPGTAQETQYF
cdr3_nt: TGCGCCAGCAGCCCTGGGACAGCTCAAGAGACCCAGTACTTC

clone_size: -
d_call: -
j_call: TRBJ2-7
v_call: TRBV6-5
cdr3_aa: CASSYPGGGDEQYF
cdr3_nt: TGTGCCAGCAGTTATCCGGGGGGCGGGGACGAGCAGTACTTC

clone_size: -
d_call: -
j_call: TRBJ1-5
v_call: TRBV5-5
cdr3_aa: CASSFVPGGNQPQHF
cdr3_nt: TGTGCCAGCAGCTTCGTCCCGGGAGGCAATCAGCCCCAGCATTTT

clone_size: -
d_call: -
j_call: TRBJ1-2
v_call: TRBV9
cdr3_aa: CASSSRKRGDGYTF
cdr3_nt: TGTGCCAGCAGCTCCCGAAAACGGGGAGATGGCTACACCTTC

clone_size: -
d_call: -
j_call: TRBJ2-2
v_call: TRBV3-1/TRBV3-2
cdr3_aa: CASSPGGPGELFF
cdr3_nt: TGTGCCAGCAGCCCCGGGGGGCCGGGGGAGCTGTTTTTT

clone_size: -
d_call: -
j_call: TRBJ2-1
v_call: TRBV29-1
cdr3_aa: CSVGLAYNEQFF
cdr3_nt: TGCAGCGTTGGGTTAGCGTACAATGAGCAGTTCTTC

clone_size: once
d_call: TRBD2
j_call: TRBJ2-5
v_call: TRBV10-3
cdr3_aa: CAIRSGTSAQETQYF
cdr3_nt: TGTGCCATCAGAAGCGGGACTAGCGCACAAGAGACCCAGTACTTC